These T cell receptor beta chains were read from a single sample in a study of blood T cell repertoires in COVID-19. The repertoire was sequenced with immunoSEQ multiplex PCR; TCRdb's copy has only in-frame clones and lacks some. This sample has around 190,000 clones, with roughly four fifths found just once. The source material was peripheral blood. The receptors here all came from a human donor in a cohort sampled during active COVID-19. The CDR3 runs from the conserved cysteine through the conserved F or W. A D gene is named only where the DNA matches it firmly. Where a row states a size, it is once, few, many or the class of an expanded clone; other rows omit it.

d_gene,v_gene,j_gene,abundance,CDR3nt,CDR3aa
NA,TRBV18,TRBJ1-1,few,TGTGCCAGCTCATTGCCAGGGGAAGGAACTGAAGCTTTCTTT,CASSLPGEGTEAFF
NA,TRBV12-3/TRBV12-4,TRBJ1-1,NA,TGTGCCAGCAGTGCTCAGTGGAACACTGAAGCTTTCTTT,CASSAQWNTEAFF
TRBD1,TRBV7-8,TRBJ2-6,NA,TGTGCCAGCAGCTTGGGGGACAGGGGGACTGGGGCCAACGTCCTGACTTTC,CASSLGDRGTGANVLTF
TRBD1,TRBV9,TRBJ1-2,NA,TGTGCCAGCAGCGCCCAGGAGGACAGGGGCTATGGCTACACCTTC,CASSAQEDRGYGYTF
TRBD1,TRBV7-2,TRBJ2-7,NA,TGTGCCAGCAGCAGAAGACAGGGGGCGTTGATGGACGAGCAGTACTTC,CASSRRQGALMDEQYF
NA,TRBV7-2,TRBJ2-7,NA,TGTGCCAGCAGCCGTATATTACTAGTCGACGAGCAGTACTTC,CASSRILLVDEQYF
NA,TRBV29-1,TRBJ2-3,NA,TGCAGCGTTGAAAAGCCGACAGCCGACACAGATACGCAGTATTTT,CSVEKPTADTDTQYF
NA,TRBV4-1,TRBJ2-5,NA,TGCGCCAGCAGCCTCCGCTCGACAGGTACCCAAGAGACCCAGTACTTC,CASSLRSTGTQETQYF
NA,TRBV29-1,TRBJ2-1,NA,TGCAGCGGGGCTTACTCCTACAATGAGCAGTTCTTC,CSGAYSYNEQFF
TRBD2,TRBV3-1/TRBV3-2,TRBJ2-3,NA,TGTGCCAGCAGCCACTTACTAGCGGTTAGCACAGATACGCAGTATTTT,CASSHLLAVSTDTQYF
NA,TRBV5-1,TRBJ2-1,few,TGCGCCAGCAGCACCCGGACGGGAAGCTCCTACAATGAGCAGTTCTTC,CASSTRTGSSYNEQFF
TRBD1,TRBV7-9,TRBJ1-4,NA,TGTGCCAGCAGCCCCGGACAGGGCTGGGAAAAACTGTTTTTT,CASSPGQGWEKLFF
NA,TRBV9,TRBJ2-6,NA,TGTGCCAGCAGCGTATATCCCTCTGGGGCCAACGTCCTGACTTTC,CASSVYPSGANVLTF
NA,TRBV2,TRBJ1-4,NA,TGTGCCAGCAGTGAGATCCAGGTTAATGAAAAACTGTTTTTT,CASSEIQVNEKLFF
NA,TRBV5-1,TRBJ1-1,NA,TGCGCCAGCAGTCCTTCCTTGAACACTGAAGCTTTCTTT,CASSPSLNTEAFF
NA,TRBV2,TRBJ2-7,NA,TGTGCCAGCAGTGACGCAGCCTACGAGCAGTACTTC,CASSDAAYEQYF
NA,TRBV11-2,TRBJ1-1,NA,TGTGCCAGCAGCCGGGACATTTCGAACACTGAAGCTTTCTTT,CASSRDISNTEAFF
NA,TRBV20-1,TRBJ1-1,NA,TGCAGTGCTAGTAACACCGTGAACACTGAAGCTTTCTTT,CSASNTVNTEAFF
TRBD2,TRBV11-1,TRBJ2-1,once,TGTGCCAGCAGCTCCATACTTTTAGCGGGAGGTCATGAGCAGTTCTTC,CASSSILLAGGHEQFF
NA,TRBV15,TRBJ1-1,NA,TGTGCCACCAGGGTTTCGTTGGGCCGGCCGTTT,CATRVSLGRPF
NA,TRBV27,TRBJ1-6,once,TGTGCCAGCAGTTTATGGCGGACACTCAATTCACCCCTCCACTTT,CASSLWRTLNSPLHF
TRBD2,TRBV4-2,TRBJ2-1,NA,TGTGCCAGCAGCCCGCAAGGACTAGCGGGGGACCTAAACAATGAGCAGTTCTTC,CASSPQGLAGDLNNEQFF
TRBD1,TRBV4-1,TRBJ1-1,NA,TGCGCCAGCAGCCGCCGGACAGGGAGCACTGAAGCTTTCTTT,CASSRRTGSTEAFF
NA,TRBV7-6,TRBJ2-6,NA,TGTGCCATCGGGGGCTCTGGGGCCAACGTCCTGACTTTC,CAIGGSGANVLTF
TRBD1,TRBV6-5,TRBJ1-2,NA,TGTGCCAGCGACGGACAGGGCCTTAACTATGGCTACACCTTC,CASDGQGLNYGYTF
TRBD1,TRBV5-1,TRBJ2-7,NA,TGCGCCAGCAGCCTTACAGTTACGGGACAGGGATCTTACGAGCAGTACTTC,CASSLTVTGQGSYEQYF
TRBD2,TRBV2,TRBJ2-2,NA,TGTGCCAGCAGTGTACTCCCGGGACTAGCGGGTACCGGGGAGCTGTTTTTT,CASSVLPGLAGTGELFF
TRBD2,TRBV7-2,TRBJ2-3,NA,TGTGCCAGCAGCCCACTAGCGGGGGTTGATACGCAGTATTTT,CASSPLAGVDTQYF